Below, one T cell receptor beta chain is given with its context. This sample is part of a study of CD8 T cells in Susac syndrome. When the RNA was reverse transcribed, random hexamers were used with an input of about 0.45 to 1 ug. Amplification of TCR beta CDR3 by immunoSEQ multiplex PCR spanned 54 Vbeta and 13 Jbeta. TCRdb used MiXCR to reprocess the immunoSEQ multiplex PCR reads, holding one entry per CDR3 protein. The sample lists around 69,000 distinct CDR3 sequences; 96% were seen once. Between the trimmed V and J ends, which lost 0 bases and 1 base, there was a span of 8 bases. The CDR3 runs to 14 residues. Germline CDR1 and CDR2: SGDLS and YYNGEE.

V gene TRBV9 combines with J gene TRBJ2-7; D is ambiguous. The clonotype was recovered from a human donor with multiple sclerosis. The specimen sequenced was CD4+ T cells from PBMCs. CDR3 protein: CASSVELYSYEQYF. CDR3 nucleotides: TGTGCCAGCAGCGTAGAGTTATATTCCTACGAGCAGTACTTC.